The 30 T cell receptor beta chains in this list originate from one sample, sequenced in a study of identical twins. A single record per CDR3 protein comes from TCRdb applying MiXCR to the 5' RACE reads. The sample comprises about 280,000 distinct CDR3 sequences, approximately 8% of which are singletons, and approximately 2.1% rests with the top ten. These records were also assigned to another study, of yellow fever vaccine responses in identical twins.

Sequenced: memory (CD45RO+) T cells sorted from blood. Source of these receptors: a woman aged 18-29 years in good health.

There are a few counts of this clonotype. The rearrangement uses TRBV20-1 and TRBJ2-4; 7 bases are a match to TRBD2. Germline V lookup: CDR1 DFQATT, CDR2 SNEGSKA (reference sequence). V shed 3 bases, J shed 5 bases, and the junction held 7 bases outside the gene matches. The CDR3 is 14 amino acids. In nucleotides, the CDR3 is TGCAGTGCTAGGGTCCATGGGGGGGAAAACATTCAGTACTTC. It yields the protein CSARVHGGENIQYF.

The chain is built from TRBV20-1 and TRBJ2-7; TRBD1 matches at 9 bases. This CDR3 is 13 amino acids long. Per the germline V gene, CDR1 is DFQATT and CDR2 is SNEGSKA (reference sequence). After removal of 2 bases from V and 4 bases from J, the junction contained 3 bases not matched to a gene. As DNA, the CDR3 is TGCAGTGCTAGAAGCGACAGGGGGTACGAGCAGTACGTC. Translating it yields CSARSDRGYEQYV.

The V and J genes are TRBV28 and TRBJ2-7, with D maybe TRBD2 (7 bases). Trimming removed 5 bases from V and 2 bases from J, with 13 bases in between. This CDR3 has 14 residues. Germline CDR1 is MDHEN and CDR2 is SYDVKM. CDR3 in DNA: TGTGCCAGCAGTAGCGGGACAAAAACCTACGAGCAGTACTTC. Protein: CASSSGTKTYEQYF.

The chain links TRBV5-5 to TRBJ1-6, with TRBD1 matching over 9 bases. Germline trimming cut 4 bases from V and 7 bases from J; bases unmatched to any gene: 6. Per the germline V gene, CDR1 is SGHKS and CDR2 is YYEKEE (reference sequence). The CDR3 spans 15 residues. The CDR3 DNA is TGTGCCAGCAGCGTCGGGACAGGGTGGAATTCACCCCTCCACTTT. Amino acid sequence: CASSVGTGWNSPLHF.

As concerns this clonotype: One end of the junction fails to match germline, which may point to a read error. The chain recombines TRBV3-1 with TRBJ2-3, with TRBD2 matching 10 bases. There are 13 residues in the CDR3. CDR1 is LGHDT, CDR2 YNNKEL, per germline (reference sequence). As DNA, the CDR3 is TGTGCCAGCAGCCAAGATCTACTAGCGGGGAAGTCTTTT. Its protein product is CASSQDLLAGKSF.

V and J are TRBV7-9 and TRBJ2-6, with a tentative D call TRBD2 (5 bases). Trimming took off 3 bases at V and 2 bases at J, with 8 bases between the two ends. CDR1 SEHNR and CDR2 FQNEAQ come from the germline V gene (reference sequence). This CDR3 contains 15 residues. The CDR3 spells CASSFFGAGANVLTF. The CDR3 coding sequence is TGTGCCAGCAGCTTCTTCGGGGCTGGGGCCAACGTCCTGACTTTC. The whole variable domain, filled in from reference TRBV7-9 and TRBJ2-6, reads DTGVSQNPRHKITKRGQNVTFRCDPISEHNRLYWYRQTLGQGPEFLTYFQNEAQLEKSRLLSDRFSAERPKGSFSTLEIQRTEQGDSAMYLCASSFFGAGANVLTFGAGSRLTVL.

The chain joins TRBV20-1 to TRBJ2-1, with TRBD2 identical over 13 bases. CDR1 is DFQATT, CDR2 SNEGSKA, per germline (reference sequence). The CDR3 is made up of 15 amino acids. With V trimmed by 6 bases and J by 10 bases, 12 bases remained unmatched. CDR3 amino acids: CSAIAPGLAGWEQFF. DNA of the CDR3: TGCAGTGCGATTGCTCCGGGACTAGCGGGATGGGAGCAGTTCTTC.

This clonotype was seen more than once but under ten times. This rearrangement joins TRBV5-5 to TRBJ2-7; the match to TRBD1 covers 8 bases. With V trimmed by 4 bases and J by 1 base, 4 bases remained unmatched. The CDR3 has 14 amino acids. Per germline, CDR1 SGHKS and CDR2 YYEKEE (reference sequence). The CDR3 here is CASSPRQGSYEQYF. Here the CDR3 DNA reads TGTGCCAGCAGCCCCAGACAGGGGTCCTACGAGCAGTACTTC.

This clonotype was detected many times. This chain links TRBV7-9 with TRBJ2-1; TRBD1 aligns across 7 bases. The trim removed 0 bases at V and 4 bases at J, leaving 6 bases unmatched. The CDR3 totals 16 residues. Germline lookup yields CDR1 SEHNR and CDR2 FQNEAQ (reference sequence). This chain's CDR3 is CASSLAFGTDYNEQFF. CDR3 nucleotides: TGTGCCAGCAGCTTAGCGTTCGGGACAGATTACAATGAGCAGTTCTTC. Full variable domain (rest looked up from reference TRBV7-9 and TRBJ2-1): DTGVSQNPRHKITKRGQNVTFRCDPISEHNRLYWYRQTLGQGPEFLTYFQNEAQLEKSRLLSDRFSAERPKGSFSTLEIQRTEQGDSAMYLCASSLAFGTDYNEQFFGPGTRLTVL.

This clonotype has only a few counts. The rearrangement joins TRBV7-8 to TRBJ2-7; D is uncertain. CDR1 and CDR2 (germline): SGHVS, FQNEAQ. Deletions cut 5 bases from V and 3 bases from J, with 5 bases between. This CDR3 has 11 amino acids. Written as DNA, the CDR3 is TGTGCCAGCAGCACCCTCTACGAGCAGTACGTC. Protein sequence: CASSTLYEQYV.

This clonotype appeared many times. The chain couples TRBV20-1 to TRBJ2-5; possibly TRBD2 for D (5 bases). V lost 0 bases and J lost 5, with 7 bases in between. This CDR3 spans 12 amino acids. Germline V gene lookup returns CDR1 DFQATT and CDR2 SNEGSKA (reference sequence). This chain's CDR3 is CSARDTGETQYF. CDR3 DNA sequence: TGCAGTGCTAGAGATACGGGGGAGACCCAGTACTTC.

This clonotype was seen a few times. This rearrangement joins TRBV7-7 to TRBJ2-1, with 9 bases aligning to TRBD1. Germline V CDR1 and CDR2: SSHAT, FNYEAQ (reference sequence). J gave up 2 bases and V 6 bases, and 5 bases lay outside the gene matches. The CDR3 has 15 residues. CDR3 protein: CASSQQGAPYNEQFF. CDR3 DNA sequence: TGTGCCAGCAGTCAACAGGGGGCCCCCTACAATGAGCAGTTCTTC.

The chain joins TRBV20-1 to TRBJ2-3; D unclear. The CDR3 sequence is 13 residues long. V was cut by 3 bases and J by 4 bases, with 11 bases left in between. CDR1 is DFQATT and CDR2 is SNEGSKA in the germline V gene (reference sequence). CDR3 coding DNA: TGCAGTGCTAGCAAACTCGCGGCAGATACGCAGTATTTT. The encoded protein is CSASKLAADTQYF.

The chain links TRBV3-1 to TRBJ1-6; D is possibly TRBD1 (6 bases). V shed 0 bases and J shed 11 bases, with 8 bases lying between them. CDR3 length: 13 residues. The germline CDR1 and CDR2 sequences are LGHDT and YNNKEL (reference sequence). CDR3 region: CASSQEGGPPLHF. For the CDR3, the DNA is TGTGCCAGCAGCCAAGAAGGGGGTCCACCCCTCCACTTT.

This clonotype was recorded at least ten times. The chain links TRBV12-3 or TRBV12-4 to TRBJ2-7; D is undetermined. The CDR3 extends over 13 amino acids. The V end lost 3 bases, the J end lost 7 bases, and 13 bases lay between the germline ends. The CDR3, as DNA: TGTGCCAGCAGTTTCCGCGCTGCGAGGGAGCAGTACTTC. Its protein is CASSFRAAREQYF.

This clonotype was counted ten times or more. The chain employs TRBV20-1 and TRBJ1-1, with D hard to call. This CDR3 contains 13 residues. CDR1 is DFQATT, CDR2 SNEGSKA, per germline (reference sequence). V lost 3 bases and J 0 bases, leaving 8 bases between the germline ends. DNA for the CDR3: TGCAGTGCTAGCGATGTAATGAACACTGAAGCTTTCTTT. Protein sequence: CSASDVMNTEAFF.

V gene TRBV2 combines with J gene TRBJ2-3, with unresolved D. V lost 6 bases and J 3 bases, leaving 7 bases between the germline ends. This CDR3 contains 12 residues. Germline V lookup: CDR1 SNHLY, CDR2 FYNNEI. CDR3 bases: TGTGCCAGCAGAGCAGCGACAGATACGCAGTATTTT. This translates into CASRAATDTQYF.

The CDR3 is CASSPTLLAHYEQYF. The CDR3, as DNA: TGTGCCAGCAGTCCCACGCTTTTAGCGCACTACGAGCAGTACTTC. The rearrangement joins TRBV28 to TRBJ2-7, with D maybe TRBD2 (5 bases). From germline, CDR1 is MDHEN and CDR2 SYDVKM. With 5 bases removed from V and 3 bases from J, the gap between germline ends came to 17 bases. This CDR3 is built from 15 residues.

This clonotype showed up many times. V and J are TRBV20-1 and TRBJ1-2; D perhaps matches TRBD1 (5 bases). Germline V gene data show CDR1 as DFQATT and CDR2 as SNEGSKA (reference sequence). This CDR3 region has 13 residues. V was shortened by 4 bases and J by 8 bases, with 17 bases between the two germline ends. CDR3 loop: CSAKDHQGVGYTF. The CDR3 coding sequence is TGCAGTGCTAAAGATCACCAGGGTGTAGGCTACACCTTC.

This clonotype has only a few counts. The CDR3 protein is CASSYSSGTGGYEQYF. The CDR3 DNA reads as TGTGCCAGCAGTTACTCCTCCGGGACAGGGGGCTACGAGCAGTACTTC. V and J are TRBV6-5 and TRBJ2-7; 11 nucleotides align to TRBD1. The V and J ends lost 0 bases and 3 bases, in that order; junction bases with no gene match: 4. Germline values: CDR1 MNHEY, CDR2 SVGAGI. The CDR3 loop spans 16 amino acids.

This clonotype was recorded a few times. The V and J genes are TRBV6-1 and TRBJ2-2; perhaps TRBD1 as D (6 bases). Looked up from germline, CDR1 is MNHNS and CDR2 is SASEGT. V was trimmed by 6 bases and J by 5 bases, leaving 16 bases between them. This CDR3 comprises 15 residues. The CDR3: CASRSTGQFTGELFF. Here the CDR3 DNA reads TGTGCCAGCAGATCCACCGGACAGTTTACCGGGGAGCTGTTTTTT.

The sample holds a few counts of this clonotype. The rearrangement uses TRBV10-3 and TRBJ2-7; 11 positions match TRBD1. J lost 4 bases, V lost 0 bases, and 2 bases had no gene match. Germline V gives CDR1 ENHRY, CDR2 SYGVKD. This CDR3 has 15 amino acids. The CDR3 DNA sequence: TGTGCCATCAGTGAGTCGGGACAGGGGGGTTACGAGCAGTACTTC. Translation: CAISESGQGGYEQYF.

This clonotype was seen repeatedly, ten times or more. The CDR3 bases are TGTGCCAGCAGCCAGGACATCAGCTCCTACGAGCAGTACTTC. This codes for CASSQDISSYEQYF. J is TRBJ2-7 and V is TRBV6-2 or TRBV6-3; possible D gene TRBD1, 5 bases. CDR3 length: 14 residues. Germline CDR1 is MNHEY and CDR2 is SVGEGT. Trimming removed 6 bases at V and 0 bases at J, with 12 bases between.

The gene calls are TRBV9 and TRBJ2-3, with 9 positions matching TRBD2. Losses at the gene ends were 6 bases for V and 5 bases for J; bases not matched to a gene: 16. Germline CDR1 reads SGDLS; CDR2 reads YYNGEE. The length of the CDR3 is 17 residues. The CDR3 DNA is TGTGCCAGCACCAACCCCCGACTAGCGGCCCGGGGAGATACGCAGTATTTT. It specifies CASTNPRLAARGDTQYF.

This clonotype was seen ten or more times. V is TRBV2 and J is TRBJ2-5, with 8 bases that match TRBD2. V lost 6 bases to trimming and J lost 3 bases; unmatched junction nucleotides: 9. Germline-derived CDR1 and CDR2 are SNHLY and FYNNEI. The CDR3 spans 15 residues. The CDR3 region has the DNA TGTGCCAGCAGGGCCGGGGGGGCGCAAAAAGAGACCCAGTACTTC. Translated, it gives CASRAGGAQKETQYF.

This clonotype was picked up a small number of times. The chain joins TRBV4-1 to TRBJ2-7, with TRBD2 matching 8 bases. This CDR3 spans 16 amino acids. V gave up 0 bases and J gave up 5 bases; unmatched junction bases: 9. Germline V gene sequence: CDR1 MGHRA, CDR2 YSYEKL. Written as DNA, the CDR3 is TGCGCCAGCAGCCAAGACCCTAGCGGGTCGGCCCACGAGCAGTACTTC. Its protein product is CASSQDPSGSAHEQYF.

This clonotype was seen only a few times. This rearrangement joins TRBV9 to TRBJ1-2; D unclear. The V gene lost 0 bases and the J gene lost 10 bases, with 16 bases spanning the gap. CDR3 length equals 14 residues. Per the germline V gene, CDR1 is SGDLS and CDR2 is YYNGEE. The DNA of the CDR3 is TGTGCCAGCAGCGTAGTATCCAGTCTTAGAGACTACACCTTC. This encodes CASSVVSSLRDYTF.

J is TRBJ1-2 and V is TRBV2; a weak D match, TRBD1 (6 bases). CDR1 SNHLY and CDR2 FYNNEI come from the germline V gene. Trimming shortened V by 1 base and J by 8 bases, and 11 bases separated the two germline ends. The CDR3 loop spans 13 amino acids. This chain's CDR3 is CASSEGQGRGYTF. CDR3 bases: TGTGCCAGCAGTGAAGGGCAGGGGAGGGGCTACACCTTC.

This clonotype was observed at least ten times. CDR3 in amino acids: CASSFSGLFTDTQYF. CDR3 nucleotides: TGTGCCAGCAGCTTCTCGGGTCTGTTCACAGATACGCAGTATTTT. The chain is built from TRBV5-5 and TRBJ2-3; D is ambiguous. Germline CDR1 SGHKS, CDR2 YYEKEE (reference sequence). This CDR3 is built from 15 residues. Trimming left V 2 bases short and J 2 bases short, with 12 bases between.

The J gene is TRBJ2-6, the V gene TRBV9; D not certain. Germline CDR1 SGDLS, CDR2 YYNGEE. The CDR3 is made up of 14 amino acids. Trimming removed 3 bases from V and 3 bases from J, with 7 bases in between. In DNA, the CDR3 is TGTGCCAGCAGCGGACAACTTGGGGCCAACGTCCTGACTTTC. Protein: CASSGQLGANVLTF.